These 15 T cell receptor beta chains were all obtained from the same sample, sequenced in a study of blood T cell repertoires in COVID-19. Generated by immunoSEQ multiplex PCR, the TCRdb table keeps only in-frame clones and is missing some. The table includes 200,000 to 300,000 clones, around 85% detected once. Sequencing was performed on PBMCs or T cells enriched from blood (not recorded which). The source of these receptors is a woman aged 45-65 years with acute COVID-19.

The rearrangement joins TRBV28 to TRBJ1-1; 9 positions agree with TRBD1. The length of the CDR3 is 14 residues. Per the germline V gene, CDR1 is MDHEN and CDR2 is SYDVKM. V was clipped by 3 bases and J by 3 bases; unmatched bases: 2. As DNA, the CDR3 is TGTGCCAGCAGTTTGGGACAGGGCTACACTGAAGCTTTCTTT. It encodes CASSLGQGYTEAFF.

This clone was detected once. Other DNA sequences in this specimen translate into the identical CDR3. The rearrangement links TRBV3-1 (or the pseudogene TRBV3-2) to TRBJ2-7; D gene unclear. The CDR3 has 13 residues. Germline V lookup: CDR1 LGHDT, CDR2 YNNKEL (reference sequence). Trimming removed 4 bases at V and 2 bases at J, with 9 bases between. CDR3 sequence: CASSLGGTYEQYF. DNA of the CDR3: TGTGCCAGCAGCCTCGGCGGCACCTACGAGCAGTACTTC.

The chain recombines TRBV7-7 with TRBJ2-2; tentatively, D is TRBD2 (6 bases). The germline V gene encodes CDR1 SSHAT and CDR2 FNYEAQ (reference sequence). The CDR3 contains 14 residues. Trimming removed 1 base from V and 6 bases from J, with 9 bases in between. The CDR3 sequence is CASSLGGEAGELFF. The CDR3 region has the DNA TGTGCCAGCAGCTTAGGCGGGGAGGCCGGGGAGCTGTTTTTT. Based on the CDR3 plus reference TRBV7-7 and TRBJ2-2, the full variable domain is GAGVSQSPRYKVTKRGQDVTLRCDPISSHATLYWYQQALGQGPEFLTYFNYEAQPDKSGLPSDRFSAERPEGSISTLTIQRTEQRDSAMYRCASSLGGEAGELFFGEGSRLTVL.

The CDR3 reads CASSFLMGPAETQYF. In nucleotides, the CDR3 is TGTGCCAGCAGCTTTTTAATGGGGCCCGCAGAGACCCAGTACTTC. V is TRBV7-2 and J is TRBJ2-5; D may be TRBD1 (5 bases). Germline loops: CDR1 SGHTA, CDR2 FQGNSA. The V and J ends lost 3 bases and 4 bases respectively, with 15 bases between them. This CDR3 contains 15 residues.

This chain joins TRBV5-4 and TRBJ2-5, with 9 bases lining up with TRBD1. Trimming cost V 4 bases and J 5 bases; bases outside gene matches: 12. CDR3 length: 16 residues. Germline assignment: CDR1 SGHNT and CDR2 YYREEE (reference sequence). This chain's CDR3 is CASSVGLGQGQETQYF. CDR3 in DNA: TGTGCCAGCAGCGTGGGTCTAGGACAGGGGCAGGAGACCCAGTACTTC.

Here the CDR3 DNA reads TGTGCCAGCAGCGGGCAGGTCCCCCCATATGGCTACACCTTC. Translated, it gives CASSGQVPPYGYTF. This chain connects TRBV9 to TRBJ1-2; D not resolved. V was cut by 3 bases and J by 5 bases, with 14 bases left in between. Per the germline V gene, CDR1 is SGDLS and CDR2 is YYNGEE. This CDR3 spans 14 amino acids.

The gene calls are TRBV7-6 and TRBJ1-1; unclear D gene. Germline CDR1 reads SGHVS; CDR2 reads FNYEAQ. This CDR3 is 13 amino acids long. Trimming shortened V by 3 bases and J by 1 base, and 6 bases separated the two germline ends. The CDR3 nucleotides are TGTGCCAGCAGCTTTATGAGGAACACTGAAGCTTTCTTT. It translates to CASSFMRNTEAFF.

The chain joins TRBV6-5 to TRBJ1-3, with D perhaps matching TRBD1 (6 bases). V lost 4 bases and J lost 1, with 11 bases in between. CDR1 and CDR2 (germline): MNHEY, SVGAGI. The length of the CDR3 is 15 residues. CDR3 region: CASSLGGRSGNTIYF. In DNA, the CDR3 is TGTGCCAGCAGTTTGGGGGGGCGGTCTGGAAACACCATATATTTT.

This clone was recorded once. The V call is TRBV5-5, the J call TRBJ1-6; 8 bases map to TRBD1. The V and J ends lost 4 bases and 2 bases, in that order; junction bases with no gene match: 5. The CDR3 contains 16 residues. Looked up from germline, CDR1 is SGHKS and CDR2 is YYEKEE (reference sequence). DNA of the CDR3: TGTGCCAGCAGCGAGCCGACAGGGGCCTATAATTCACCCCTCCACTTT. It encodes CASSEPTGAYNSPLHF.

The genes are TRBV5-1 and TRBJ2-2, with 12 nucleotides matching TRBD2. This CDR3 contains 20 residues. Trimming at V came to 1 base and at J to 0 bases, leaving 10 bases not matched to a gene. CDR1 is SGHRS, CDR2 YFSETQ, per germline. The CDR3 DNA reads TGCGCCAGCAGCTTGACCCTCCAACTAGCGGGGGGTGCGAACACCGGGGAGCTGTTTTTT. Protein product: CASSLTLQLAGGANTGELFF. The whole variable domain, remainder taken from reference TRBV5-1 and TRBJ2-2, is KAGVTQTPRYLIKTRGQQVTLSCSPISGHRSVSWYQQTPGQGLQFLFEYFSETQRNKGNFPGRFSGRQFSNSRSEMNVSTLELGDSALYLCASSLTLQLAGGANTGELFFGEGSRLTVL.

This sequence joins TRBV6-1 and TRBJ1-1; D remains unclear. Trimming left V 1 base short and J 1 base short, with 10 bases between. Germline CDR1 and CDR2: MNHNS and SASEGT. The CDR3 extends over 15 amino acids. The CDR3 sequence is CASSEGPGWNTEAFF. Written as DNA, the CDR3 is TGTGCCAGCAGTGAAGGGCCGGGTTGGAACACTGAAGCTTTCTTT.

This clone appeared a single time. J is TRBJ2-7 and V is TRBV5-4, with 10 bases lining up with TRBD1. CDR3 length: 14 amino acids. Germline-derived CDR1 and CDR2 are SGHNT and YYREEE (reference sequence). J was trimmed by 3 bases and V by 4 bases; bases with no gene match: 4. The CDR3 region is CASSDRDRGYEQYF. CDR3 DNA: TGTGCCAGCAGCGATCGGGACAGGGGCTACGAGCAGTACTTC.

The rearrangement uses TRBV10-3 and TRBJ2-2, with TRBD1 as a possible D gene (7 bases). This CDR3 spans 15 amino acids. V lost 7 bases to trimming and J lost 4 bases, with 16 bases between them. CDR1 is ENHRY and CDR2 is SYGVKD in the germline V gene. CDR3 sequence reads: CAITRTGEVTGELFF. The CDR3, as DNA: TGTGCCATCACGAGAACAGGGGAGGTCACCGGGGAGCTGTTTTTT.

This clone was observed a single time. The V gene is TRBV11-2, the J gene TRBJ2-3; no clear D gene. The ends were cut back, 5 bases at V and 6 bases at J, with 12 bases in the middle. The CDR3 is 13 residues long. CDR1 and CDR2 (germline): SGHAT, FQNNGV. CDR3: CASSPPVLDTQYF. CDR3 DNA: TGTGCCAGCAGCCCCCCGGTTCTGGATACGCAGTATTTT.

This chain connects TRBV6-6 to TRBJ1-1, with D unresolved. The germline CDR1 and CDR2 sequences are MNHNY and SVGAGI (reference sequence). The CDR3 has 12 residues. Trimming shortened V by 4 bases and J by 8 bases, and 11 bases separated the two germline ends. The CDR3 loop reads CASSSMPAEAFF. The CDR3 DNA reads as TGTGCCAGCAGTTCTATGCCCGCCGAAGCTTTCTTT.